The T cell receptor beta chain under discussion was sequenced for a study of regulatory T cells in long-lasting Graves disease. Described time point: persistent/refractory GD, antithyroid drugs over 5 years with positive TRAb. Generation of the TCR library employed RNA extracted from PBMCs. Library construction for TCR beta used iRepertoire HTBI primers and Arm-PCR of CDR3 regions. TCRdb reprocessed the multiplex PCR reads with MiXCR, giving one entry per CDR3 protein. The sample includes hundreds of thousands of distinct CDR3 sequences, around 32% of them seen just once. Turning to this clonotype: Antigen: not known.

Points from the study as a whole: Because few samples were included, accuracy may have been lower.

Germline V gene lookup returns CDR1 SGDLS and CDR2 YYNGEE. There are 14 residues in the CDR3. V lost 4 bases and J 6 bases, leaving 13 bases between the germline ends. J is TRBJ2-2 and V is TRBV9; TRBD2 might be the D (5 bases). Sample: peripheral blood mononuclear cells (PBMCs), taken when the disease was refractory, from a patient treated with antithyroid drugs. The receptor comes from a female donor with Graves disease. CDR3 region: CASSSRRDPGELFF. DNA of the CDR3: TGTGCCAGCAGCTCGAGACGGGATCCCGGGGAGCTGTTTTTT.